These 29 T cell receptor beta chains share one sample of origin, sequenced in a study of T cells expressing NK-cell markers. TCRdb re-called the 5' RACE reads and shows each CDR3 protein once, DNA omitted. Its table records roughly 180,000 distinct CDR3 sequences. Material for sequencing was blood T cells: a sorted CD56 or NKG2C T cell subset, CD4+ or CD8+ T cells, or bulk PBMC T cells (not recorded which). The source of these receptors is a woman between 18 and 70 years old in good health.

The chain combines TRBV5-5 with TRBJ2-7; TCRdb's D call, TRBD1, is unchecked because there is no DNA. Germline V CDR1 and CDR2: SGHKS, YYEKEE (reference sequence). The CDR3 has 15 residues. CDR3: CASSGGQGRSYEQYF. The full variable domain, completed using reference TRBV5-5 and TRBJ2-7, is DAGVTQSPTHLIKTRGQQVTLRCSPISGHKSVSWYQQVLGQGPQFIFQYYEKEERGRGNFPDRFSARQFPNYSSELNVNALLLGDSALYLCASSGGQGRSYEQYFGPGTRLTVT.

The V gene is TRBV18, the J gene TRBJ1-5. The CDR3 length is 13 residues. Germline V gene lookup returns CDR1 KGHSH and CDR2 LQKENI. CDR3 protein: CASSQVSNQPQHF.

V is TRBV9 and J is TRBJ2-5; the D call of TRBD2 rests on TCRdb alone, since no DNA is present to check it. The CDR3 is 17 amino acids. Germline CDR1 is SGDLS and CDR2 is YYNGEE. CDR3: CASSAGGLARYQETQYF.

The rearrangement links TRBV13 to TRBJ2-1; TCRdb's D call of TRBD2 is untestable without DNA. Germline loops: CDR1 PRHDT, CDR2 FYEKMQ (reference sequence). The CDR3 loop spans 14 amino acids. This chain's CDR3 is CASSFSGSGNEQFF.

V gene TRBV2 combines with J gene TRBJ1-2; TCRdb indicates TRBD1, and absent DNA this call remains unverified. Germline values: CDR1 SNHLY, CDR2 FYNNEI. CDR3 length: 14 amino acids. CDR3 region: CASSSRTGRYGYTF.

The V gene is TRBV5-1, the J gene TRBJ2-3; TCRdb's D gene call, TRBD1, goes unchecked for lack of DNA. Germline V CDR1 and CDR2: SGHRS, YFSETQ. This CDR3 is 15 amino acids long. CDR3 amino acids: CASSGRQDDTDTQYF.

The chain recombines TRBV5-1 with TRBJ2-5; checking the TCRdb D call of TRBD2 is not possible without DNA. The CDR3 sequence is 17 residues long. Germline CDR1 is SGHRS and CDR2 is YFSETQ. The CDR3 loop reads CASSEGLAGGPRETQYF.

The chain uses TRBV2 and TRBJ2-1; without DNA, the TCRdb call of TRBD2 cannot be checked. The CDR3 covers 16 residues. In germline, CDR1 is SNHLY, CDR2 FYNNEI. This chain's CDR3 is CASSVGLAGGRDEQFF. The full variable domain, its missing parts supplied by reference TRBV2 and TRBJ2-1, is EPEVTQTPSHQVTQMGQEVILRCVPISNHLYFYWYRQILGQKVEFLVSFYNNEISEKSEIFDDQFSVERPDGSNFTLKIRSTKLEDSAMYFCASSVGLAGGRDEQFFGPGTRLTVL.

The gene calls are TRBV2 and TRBJ1-1. Per the germline V gene, CDR1 is SNHLY and CDR2 is FYNNEI. The CDR3 length is 14 residues. The CDR3 spells CASGSSGGFTEAFF.

The chain links TRBV5-1 to TRBJ2-1; TCRdb names TRBD2, which stays unverified in the absence of DNA. Germline V lookup: CDR1 SGHRS, CDR2 YFSETQ. The CDR3 length is 15 residues. CDR3 region: CASSWTSGAPGEQFF.

J is TRBJ1-4 and V is TRBV5-6. Germline values: CDR1 SGHDT, CDR2 YYEEEE. CDR3 length: 15 amino acids. The CDR3 here is CASSHQGGGGEKLFF.

The rearrangement links TRBV6-1 to TRBJ2-1; the TCRdb call, TRBD2, lacks DNA for checking. CDR1 and CDR2 (germline): MNHNS, SASEGT. The CDR3 contains 15 residues. CDR3 residues: CASSAGLISYNEQFF.

The rearrangement uses TRBV11-2 and TRBJ1-6; the D call from TCRdb, TRBD1, cannot be confirmed without DNA. The germline V gene encodes CDR1 SGHAT and CDR2 FQNNGV. The length of the CDR3 is 15 residues. CDR3 loop: CASSLARGLNSPLHF.

This chain joins TRBV15 and TRBJ1-2. This CDR3 has 12 residues. Germline CDR1 LNHNV, CDR2 YYDKDF (reference sequence). The CDR3 region is CATSRAGRGYTF.

The rearrangement links TRBV29-1 to TRBJ2-5; TCRdb selects TRBD1, and the lack of DNA leaves this call unchecked. Germline values: CDR1 SQVTM, CDR2 ANQGSEA. The CDR3 runs to 14 residues. CDR3 protein: CSVEGVPRRETQYF.

The chain has TRBV20-1 and TRBJ2-3; with no DNA, the TCRdb D assignment of TRBD2 cannot be verified. CDR1 DFQATT and CDR2 SNEGSKA come from the germline V gene (reference sequence). CDR3 length: 14 amino acids. The CDR3 loop reads CSASSGPSADTQYF.

The rearrangement uses TRBV2 and TRBJ2-5; TCRdb reports TRBD1, a call that lacks DNA to check it against. Germline loops: CDR1 SNHLY, CDR2 FYNNEI. The CDR3 extends over 14 amino acids. The CDR3 region is CASSQEDRLITQYF.

The chain recombines TRBV18 with TRBJ1-4. This CDR3 spans 16 amino acids. Germline lookup yields CDR1 KGHSH and CDR2 LQKENI. This CDR3 is CASSPTSGTTNEKLFF.

This chain joins TRBV9 and TRBJ2-7; the D call from TCRdb, TRBD2, cannot be confirmed without DNA. This CDR3 comprises 15 residues. Germline V gene data show CDR1 as SGDLS and CDR2 as YYNGEE. The CDR3 sequence: CASSVARDGSREQYF.

This chain uses TRBV10-3 with TRBJ2-2; TCRdb gives TRBD1 as the D gene, but with no DNA this cannot be confirmed. The germline CDR1 and CDR2 sequences are ENHRY and SYGVKD. CDR3 length: 15 residues. CDR3 amino acids: CATQGPDRVGKALFF.

The CDR3: CASSLDGTGSTETQYF. The rearrangement links TRBV5-1 to TRBJ2-5; as DNA is missing, the TRBD1 call by TCRdb cannot be tested. Germline V gene data show CDR1 as SGHRS and CDR2 as YFSETQ. The CDR3 runs 16 residues.

The chain couples TRBV27 to TRBJ2-1; as DNA is missing, the TRBD1 call by TCRdb cannot be tested. The CDR3 sequence is 13 residues long. In germline, CDR1 is MNHEY, CDR2 SMNVEV (reference sequence). CDR3 amino acids: CASRARYLGEQFF.

The CDR3 sequence is CSAGMRGRTDTQYF. The chain employs TRBV20-1 and TRBJ2-3; TCRdb outputs TRBD1, but without DNA this stays unchecked. The CDR3 loop spans 14 amino acids. Germline CDR1 and CDR2: DFQATT and SNEGSKA (reference sequence).

This chain connects TRBV7-3 to TRBJ2-1; TCRdb selects TRBD2, and the lack of DNA leaves this call unchecked. Germline V gene data show CDR1 as SGHTA and CDR2 as FQGTGA. The CDR3 has 15 residues. CDR3 loop: CASSQVNSRRGEQFF.

The CDR3: CSGRDGYSYNEQFF. The J gene is TRBJ2-1, the V gene TRBV20-1; TCRdb's D gene call, TRBD1, goes unchecked for lack of DNA. This CDR3 comprises 14 residues. From germline, CDR1 is DFQATT and CDR2 SNEGSKA (reference sequence).

The rearrangement uses TRBV5-1 and TRBJ2-5; TCRdb returns TRBD1, unconfirmable since there is no DNA. CDR3 size: 15 residues. From germline, CDR1 is SGHRS and CDR2 YFSETQ. The CDR3 protein is CASSLTSDRQETQYF.

V and J are TRBV20-1 and TRBJ1-1. The germline gives CDR1 DFQATT, CDR2 SNEGSKA (reference sequence). This CDR3 region has 14 residues. CDR3 sequence: CSARSAGPNTEAFF.

This chain joins TRBV11-2 and TRBJ2-1; the D call from TCRdb, TRBD2, cannot be confirmed without DNA. The CDR3 sequence is 13 residues long. Germline assignment: CDR1 SGHAT and CDR2 FQNNGV. CDR3 region: CASSLDMRDEQFF.

The chain recombines TRBV5-1 with TRBJ2-2; TCRdb names TRBD1, which stays unverified in the absence of DNA. The CDR3 is 16 amino acids. The V gene's germline CDR1 is SGHRS and CDR2 YFSETQ. CDR3 protein: CASSSGTRGNTGELFF.